Listed below are T cell receptor beta chains from one sample, sequenced in a study of CD4 T cells in relation to SARS-CoV-2 and coronaviruses. Profiling relied on immunoSEQ multiplex PCR, and the TCRdb table lists in-frame clones only, not all of them. This repertoire shows about 36,000 clones, about 80% found once; its top ten account for 6.6%. Their antigen targets remain unknown. The sequenced sample was naive CD4+ T cells from PBMCs, cultured in vitro. The receptors here all came from an adult with COVID-19. CDR3s include the opening cysteine and the closing phenylalanine or tryptophan. Each record gives: V gene, J gene, clone size, D gene, CDR3 protein, CDR3 DNA. D genes are given only for firm matches. The size field is filled for only some rows; it gives once, few, many or a size class.

v_call: TRBV28; j_call: TRBJ1-5; clone_size: NA; d_call: NA; cdr3_aa: CASSSGGGSNQPQHF; cdr3_nt: TGTGCCAGCAGTTCCGGGGGCGGGAGCAATCAGCCCCAGCATTTT
v_call: TRBV3-1/TRBV3-2; j_call: TRBJ2-7; clone_size: NA; d_call: NA; cdr3_aa: CASSQGYEQYF; cdr3_nt: TGTGCCAGCAGCCAGGGCTACGAGCAGTACTTC
v_call: TRBV9; j_call: TRBJ1-1; clone_size: NA; d_call: TRBD1; cdr3_aa: CASSVPSDREGEAFF; cdr3_nt: TGTGCCAGCAGCGTTCCTTCCGACAGGGAAGGGGAAGCTTTCTTT
v_call: TRBV20-1; j_call: TRBJ2-2; clone_size: NA; d_call: NA; cdr3_aa: CSAGDTGELFF; cdr3_nt: TGCAGTGCTGGAGACACCGGGGAGCTGTTTTTT
v_call: TRBV24-1; j_call: TRBJ2-1; clone_size: NA; d_call: TRBD1; cdr3_aa: CATRPGTGDSYNEQFF; cdr3_nt: TGTGCCACCCGACCCGGGACAGGTGATTCGTACAATGAGCAGTTCTTC
v_call: TRBV27; j_call: TRBJ2-7; clone_size: once; d_call: TRBD2; cdr3_aa: CASSLSASGISYEQYF; cdr3_nt: TGTGCCAGCAGTTTATCCGCTAGCGGGATCTCCTACGAGCAGTACTTC
v_call: TRBV4-1; j_call: TRBJ1-2; clone_size: NA; d_call: NA; cdr3_aa: CASSQPTSGRGFYTF; cdr3_nt: TGCGCCAGCAGCCAACCCACTTCGGGCAGGGGCTTTTACACCTTC
v_call: TRBV11-2; j_call: TRBJ2-1; clone_size: NA; d_call: TRBD2; cdr3_aa: CAGRRTSGHNEQFF; cdr3_nt: TGTGCCGGGAGAAGGACTAGCGGTCACAATGAGCAGTTCTTC
v_call: TRBV5-1; j_call: TRBJ2-1; clone_size: NA; d_call: NA; cdr3_aa: CASSLEGDTTYNEQFF; cdr3_nt: TGCGCCAGCAGCTTGGAGGGGGACACAACCTACAATGAGCAGTTCTTC
v_call: TRBV15; j_call: TRBJ1-5; clone_size: NA; d_call: TRBD1; cdr3_aa: CATSRVAGTVNQPQHF; cdr3_nt: TGTGCCACCAGCAGAGTAGCCGGGACAGTAAATCAGCCCCAGCATTTT
v_call: TRBV6-5; j_call: TRBJ2-1; clone_size: NA; d_call: NA; cdr3_aa: CASRTQISYNEQFF; cdr3_nt: TGTGCCAGCAGGACACAAATCTCCTACAATGAGCAGTTCTTC
v_call: TRBV4-1; j_call: TRBJ2-3; clone_size: NA; d_call: NA; cdr3_aa: CASSHDGGSTDTQYF; cdr3_nt: TGCGCCAGCAGTCACGATGGGGGTAGCACAGATACGCAGTATTTT
v_call: TRBV5-1; j_call: TRBJ2-1; clone_size: once; d_call: TRBD2; cdr3_aa: CASSLAGLAAYNEQFF; cdr3_nt: TGCGCCAGCAGCTTGGCGGGACTAGCGGCCTACAATGAGCAGTTCTTC
v_call: TRBV19; j_call: TRBJ2-7; clone_size: NA; d_call: NA; cdr3_aa: CASSPVGTGLYEQYF; cdr3_nt: TGTGCCAGTAGTCCGGTCGGTACAGGGCTATACGAGCAGTACTTC
v_call: TRBV4-1; j_call: TRBJ2-1; clone_size: NA; d_call: TRBD2; cdr3_aa: CASSPRGTTHYNEQFF; cdr3_nt: TGCGCCAGCAGCCCCCGAGGGACTACCCACTACAATGAGCAGTTCTTC
v_call: TRBV15; j_call: TRBJ1-1; clone_size: NA; d_call: TRBD1; cdr3_aa: CATSRDRGGTEAFF; cdr3_nt: TGTGCCACCAGCAGGGACAGGGGGGGCACTGAAGCTTTCTTT
v_call: TRBV2; j_call: TRBJ2-5; clone_size: NA; d_call: NA; cdr3_aa: CASSESIQETQYF; cdr3_nt: TGTGCCAGCAGTGAGAGTATTCAAGAGACCCAGTACTTC
v_call: TRBV6-6; j_call: TRBJ2-3; clone_size: once; d_call: NA; cdr3_aa: CASSYSGLSDTQYF; cdr3_nt: TGTGCCAGCAGTTACTCGGGGTTGTCAGATACGCAGTATTTT
v_call: TRBV28; j_call: TRBJ1-6; clone_size: once; d_call: NA; cdr3_aa: CASSLYPTNLYGNSPLHF; cdr3_nt: TGTGCCAGCAGTTTATATCCGACGAACCTCTATGGAAATTCACCCCTCCACTTT
v_call: TRBV7-3; j_call: TRBJ2-1; clone_size: NA; d_call: TRBD2; cdr3_aa: CASSFSGAGEQFF; cdr3_nt: TGTGCCAGCAGCTTCAGCGGGGCCGGGGAGCAGTTCTTC
v_call: TRBV7-9; j_call: TRBJ1-1; clone_size: few; d_call: TRBD1; cdr3_aa: CASSVPGQGRTEAFF; cdr3_nt: TGTGCCAGCAGCGTACCGGGACAGGGGAGGACTGAAGCTTTCTTT
v_call: TRBV7-2; j_call: TRBJ2-1; clone_size: NA; d_call: TRBD2; cdr3_aa: CASRKAGANNEQFF; cdr3_nt: TGTGCCAGCAGGAAAGCGGGAGCGAACAATGAGCAGTTCTTC
v_call: TRBV2; j_call: TRBJ2-1; clone_size: NA; d_call: TRBD2; cdr3_aa: CASSEGLAGTHNEQFF; cdr3_nt: TGTGCCAGCAGTGAAGGACTAGCGGGCACCCACAATGAGCAGTTCTTC
v_call: TRBV4-1; j_call: TRBJ1-6; clone_size: once; d_call: NA; cdr3_aa: CASSQLPGSSPLHF; cdr3_nt: TGCGCCAGCAGCCAACTCCCGGGGAGTTCACCCCTCCACTTT
v_call: TRBV21-1; j_call: TRBJ2-7; clone_size: NA; d_call: NA; cdr3_aa: CASSNLKDRGVYEQYF; cdr3_nt: TGTGCCAGCAGCAATCTTAAGGACAGGGGGGTTTACGAGCAGTACTTC
v_call: TRBV11-1; j_call: TRBJ2-3; clone_size: few; d_call: NA; cdr3_aa: CASSFGADTHTDTQYF; cdr3_nt: TGTGCCAGCAGCTTCGGGGCAGACACACACACAGATACGCAGTATTTT
v_call: TRBV6-1; j_call: TRBJ1-4; clone_size: NA; d_call: TRBD1; cdr3_aa: CASSEAGTGKEKLFF; cdr3_nt: TGTGCCAGCAGTGAGGCCGGGACAGGGAAGGAAAAACTGTTTTTT
v_call: TRBV18; j_call: TRBJ2-2; clone_size: NA; d_call: NA; cdr3_aa: CASSPVANTGELFF; cdr3_nt: TGTGCCAGCTCACCAGTAGCTAACACCGGGGAGCTGTTTTTT
v_call: TRBV5-4; j_call: TRBJ2-3; clone_size: once; d_call: NA; cdr3_aa: CASSLGGTYTDTQYF; cdr3_nt: TGTGCCAGCAGCTTGGGCGGGACCTACACAGATACGCAGTATTTT
v_call: TRBV9; j_call: TRBJ1-2; clone_size: NA; d_call: TRBD1; cdr3_aa: CASSVARGQGGYGYTF; cdr3_nt: TGTGCCAGCAGCGTCGCCCGCGGACAGGGCGGGTATGGCTACACCTTC
v_call: TRBV7-6; j_call: TRBJ2-7; clone_size: NA; d_call: NA; cdr3_aa: CASSLRVDGAEQYF; cdr3_nt: TGTGCCAGCAGCCTCAGGGTGGATGGGGCCGAGCAGTACTTC
v_call: TRBV28; j_call: TRBJ2-7; clone_size: once; d_call: TRBD2; cdr3_aa: CASSHTSGRSRGSYEQYF; cdr3_nt: TGTGCCAGCAGTCACACTAGCGGGAGGTCGCGGGGCTCCTACGAGCAGTACTTC
v_call: TRBV5-1; j_call: TRBJ1-2; clone_size: NA; d_call: TRBD1; cdr3_aa: CASGRDRTNYGYTF; cdr3_nt: TGCGCCAGCGGTCGGGACAGAACTAACTATGGCTACACCTTC
v_call: TRBV9; j_call: TRBJ2-3; clone_size: NA; d_call: TRBD2; cdr3_aa: CASSVSAGSTDTQYF; cdr3_nt: TGTGCCAGCAGCGTCTCAGCGGGAAGCACAGATACGCAGTATTTT